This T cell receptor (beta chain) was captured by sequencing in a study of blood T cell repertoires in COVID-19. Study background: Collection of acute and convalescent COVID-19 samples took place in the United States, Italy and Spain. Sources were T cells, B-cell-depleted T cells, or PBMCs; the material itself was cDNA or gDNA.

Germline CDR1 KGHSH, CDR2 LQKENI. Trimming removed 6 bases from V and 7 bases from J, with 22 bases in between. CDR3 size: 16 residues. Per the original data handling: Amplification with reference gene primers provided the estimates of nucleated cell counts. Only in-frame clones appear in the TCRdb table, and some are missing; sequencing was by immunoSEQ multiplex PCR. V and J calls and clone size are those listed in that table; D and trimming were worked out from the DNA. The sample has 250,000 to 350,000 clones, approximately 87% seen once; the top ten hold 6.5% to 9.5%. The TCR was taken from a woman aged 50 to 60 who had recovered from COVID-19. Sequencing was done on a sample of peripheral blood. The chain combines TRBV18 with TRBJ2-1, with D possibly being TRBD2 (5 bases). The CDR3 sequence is CASSSVGGSSRNEQFF. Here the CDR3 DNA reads TGTGCCAGCTCTTCGGTCGGAGGAAGCAGTAGAAATGAGCAGTTCTTC.